Each of the 30 T cell receptor beta chains below was sequenced from the same sample in a study of blood T cell repertoires in COVID-19. Clones were read by immunoSEQ multiplex PCR, and TCRdb kept only the in-frame ones, dropping some. The profile covers some 130,000 clones, with less than 85% appearing a single time and roughly 15% taken by the ten largest. Material: peripheral blood. Receptors originate from an elderly woman with acute or convalescent COVID-19.

The V call is TRBV30, the J call TRBJ1-4, with D unresolved. V was shortened by 0 bases and J by 6 bases, with 11 bases between the two germline ends. CDR1 is GTSNPN and CDR2 is SVGIG in the germline V gene (reference sequence). This CDR3 contains 14 residues. CDR3 sequence reads: CAWSVAPEYEKLFF. CDR3 in DNA: TGTGCCTGGAGTGTGGCACCGGAGTATGAAAAACTGTTTTTT.

V is TRBV5-6 and J is TRBJ1-5; D perhaps matches TRBD1 (6 bases). The germline CDR1 and CDR2 sequences are SGHDT and YYEEEE. V shed 2 bases and J shed 5 bases, with 11 bases lying between them. CDR3 length: 14 amino acids. The DNA for the CDR3 is TGTGCCAGCAGCTTCAGGGGTAGGGATCAGCCCCAGCATTTT. Translation gives CASSFRGRDQPQHF.

CDR3 in amino acids: CASSWGQYEQYF. The CDR3, as DNA: TGTGCCAGCAGCTGGGGACAGTACGAGCAGTACTTC. The V and J genes are TRBV5-6 and TRBJ2-7, with 7 bases identical to TRBD1. Germline V gives CDR1 SGHDT, CDR2 YYEEEE. CDR3 size: 12 residues. The V segment lost 3 bases and the J segment 4 bases; nucleotides outside the gene matches: 1.

This rearrangement joins TRBV5-5 to TRBJ1-1; TRBD1 matches at 7 bases. The CDR3 has 13 residues. The trim removed 4 bases at V and 3 bases at J, leaving 3 bases unmatched. Germline CDR1 is SGHKS and CDR2 is YYEKEE (reference sequence). CDR3 amino acids: CASSMTGYTEAFF. The CDR3 DNA sequence: TGTGCCAGCAGCATGACAGGGTACACTGAAGCTTTCTTT.

This sequence joins TRBV5-1 and TRBJ1-2, with D uncertain. The CDR3 length is 13 residues. Trimming pared 1 base from V and 5 bases from J, leaving 9 bases between. The germline CDR1 and CDR2 sequences are SGHRS and YFSETQ. CDR3 sequence: CASSLQAMYGYTF. In DNA form, the CDR3 reads TGCGCCAGCAGCTTGCAAGCAATGTATGGCTACACCTTC. Full variable domain (rest looked up from reference TRBV5-1 and TRBJ1-2): KAGVTQTPRYLIKTRGQQVTLSCSPISGHRSVSWYQQTPGQGLQFLFEYFSETQRNKGNFPGRFSGRQFSNSRSEMNVSTLELGDSALYLCASSLQAMYGYTFGSGTRLTVV.

The J gene is TRBJ1-1, the V gene TRBV6-5; 11 bases fit TRBD1. Germline CDR1 reads MNHEY; CDR2 reads SVGAGI. This CDR3 spans 15 amino acids. With V trimmed by 7 bases and J by 5 bases, 9 bases remained unmatched. CDR3 nucleotides: TGTGCCAGCAAAACAAGGGGGACAGGGGGGACTGAAGCTTTCTTT. Translation: CASKTRGTGGTEAFF.

The V gene is TRBV5-4, the J gene TRBJ1-1, with a weak D call TRBD1 (6 bases). There are 14 residues in the CDR3. Germline lookup yields CDR1 SGHNT and CDR2 YYREEE (reference sequence). V lost 4 bases and J 5 bases, leaving 15 bases between the germline ends. CDR3 DNA sequence: TGTGCCAGCAGCCGAGGCGACAGGCCAACTGAAGCTTTCTTT. This encodes CASSRGDRPTEAFF.

CDR3 in amino acids: CASSRTSGTGELFF. The CDR3 coding sequence is TGCGCCAGCAGCCGGACTAGCGGGACCGGGGAGCTGTTTTTT. The chain uses TRBV4-3 and TRBJ2-2; TRBD2 matches 11 bases. Germline CDR1 is LGHNA and CDR2 is YSLEER. V lost 4 bases and J lost 5; bases outside the gene matches: 0. This CDR3 is built from 14 residues.

The CDR3 protein is CASSLGTSGLYEQYF. CDR3 in DNA: TGTGCCAGCAGCTTAGGGACTAGCGGACTCTACGAGCAGTACTTC. The V call is TRBV7-2, the J call TRBJ2-7; 10 bases match TRBD2. CDR1 and CDR2 (germline): SGHTA, FQGNSA. CDR3 length equals 15 residues. V lost 1 base, J lost 3 bases, and 3 bases stayed unmatched.

The chain uses TRBV24-1 and TRBJ2-1, with TRBD2 identical over 12 bases. The CDR3 is made up of 19 amino acids. The trim removed 1 base at V and 5 bases at J, leaving 11 bases unmatched. From germline, CDR1 is KGHDR and CDR2 SFDVKD. CDR3: CATSDFQLLAGGRDNEQFF. As DNA, the CDR3 is TGTGCCACCAGTGATTTTCAATTACTAGCGGGGGGACGAGACAATGAGCAGTTCTTC.

J is TRBJ2-6 and V is TRBV15; 8 nucleotides align to TRBD1. The germline V gene has CDR1 LNHNV and CDR2 YYDKDF (reference sequence). Trimming at V came to 4 bases and at J to 2 bases, leaving 1 base not matched to a gene. The length of the CDR3 is 15 residues. The DNA of the CDR3 is TGTGCCACCAGCACGACAGGGGCTGGGGCCAACGTCCTGACTTTC. It is translated as CATSTTGAGANVLTF. The whole variable domain, remainder taken from reference TRBV15 and TRBJ2-6, is DAMVIQNPRYQVTQFGKPVTLSCSQTLNHNVMYWYQQKSSQAPKLLFHYYDKDFNNEADTPDNFQSRRPNTSFCFLDIRSPGLGDTAMYLCATSTTGAGANVLTFGAGSRLTVL.

The chain employs TRBV4-1 and TRBJ2-1; 11 bases agree with TRBD2. The CDR3 consists of 19 residues. V was clipped by 4 bases and J by 6 bases; unmatched bases: 17. Germline V gene lookup returns CDR1 MGHRA and CDR2 YSYEKL. CDR3 coding DNA: TGCGCCAGCAGCCCGGCTAGCGGGGGGCCCACTCAGGTCCCCAATGAGCAGTTCTTC. Translated, it gives CASSPASGGPTQVPNEQFF.

J is TRBJ1-4 and V is TRBV4-3; 7 bases map to TRBD1. The V and J ends lost 1 base and 8 bases, in that order; junction bases with no gene match: 10. Germline CDR1 and CDR2: LGHNA and YSLEER. CDR3 length: 16 residues. The CDR3 DNA reads as TGCGCCAGCAGCCAAGGGACTTTGGCAGGGGGAGAAAAACTGTTTTTT. Its translation is CASSQGTLAGGEKLFF.

V usage is TRBV12-3 or TRBV12-4 and J usage is TRBJ1-6; D is undetermined. The CDR3 is 13 amino acids. V was pared by 5 bases and J by 7 bases, with 9 bases between. Here the CDR3 DNA reads TGTGCCAGCAGTACGAGAGGGAATTCACCCCTCCACTTT. It encodes CASSTRGNSPLHF.

This clone has a handful of counts. The V gene is TRBV10-3, the J gene TRBJ2-1; 12 nucleotides match TRBD2. The CDR3 totals 17 residues. Germline-derived CDR1 and CDR2 are ENHRY and SYGVKD. Unmatched junction bases numbered 7, after V lost 3 bases and J lost 4 bases. CDR3 protein: CAISDPEGLAGYNEQFF. CDR3 sequence (DNA): TGTGCCATCAGTGATCCCGAAGGACTAGCGGGATACAATGAGCAGTTCTTC.

CDR3 amino acids: CASSARVLGGGRANEQFF. In DNA, the CDR3 is TGTGCCAGCAGCGCGAGAGTCTTGGGGGGCGGGAGAGCCAATGAGCAGTTCTTC. V and J are TRBV9 and TRBJ2-1; possible D gene TRBD2, 7 bases. Deletions cut 3 bases from V and 6 bases from J, with 25 bases between. The CDR3 is made up of 18 amino acids. Germline CDR1 and CDR2: SGDLS and YYNGEE. Full variable domain (remainder filled in from reference TRBV9 and TRBJ2-1): DSGVTQTPKHLITATGQRVTLRCSPRSGDLSVYWYQQSLDQGLQFLIQYYNGEERAKGNILERFSAQQFPDLHSELNLSSLELGDSALYFCASSARVLGGGRANEQFFGPGTRLTVL.

J is TRBJ1-3 and V is TRBV7-9, with 8 bases fitting TRBD1. In germline, CDR1 is SEHNR, CDR2 FQNEAQ (reference sequence). The CDR3 runs to 14 residues. V lost 5 bases and J lost 3; bases outside the gene matches: 3. Here the CDR3 DNA reads TGTGCCAGCAGCCCACAGGGGGTTGGAAACACCATATATTTT. It is translated as CASSPQGVGNTIYF.

The rearrangement links TRBV10-3 to TRBJ1-1, with a tentative D call TRBD1 (6 bases). The germline CDR1 and CDR2 sequences are ENHRY and SYGVKD. This CDR3 is built from 12 residues. Trimming cost V 4 bases and J 8 bases, with 11 bases left between them. The CDR3 here is CAISAGGAEAFF. The DNA for the CDR3 is TGTGCCATCAGTGCGGGGGGGGCCGAAGCTTTCTTT.

The chain carries TRBV27 and TRBJ2-7, with 9 bases aligning to TRBD2. The V and J ends lost 2 bases and 2 bases, in that order; junction bases with no gene match: 4. The CDR3 loop spans 15 amino acids. CDR1 and CDR2 (germline): MNHEY, SMNVEV (reference sequence). The CDR3 protein is CASSLLAGTTYEQYF. The CDR3, as DNA: TGTGCCAGCAGTTTACTAGCGGGAACGACCTACGAGCAGTACTTC.

A single count supports this clone. V is TRBV6-5 and J is TRBJ1-4, with 8 positions matching TRBD1. Germline-derived CDR1 and CDR2 are MNHEY and SVGAGI. The CDR3 sequence is 14 residues long. The trim removed 6 bases at V and 7 bases at J, leaving 7 bases unmatched. This chain's CDR3 is CASRGQGLGEKLFF. The CDR3 DNA sequence: TGTGCCAGCAGAGGACAGGGTCTGGGTGAAAAACTGTTTTTT.

This chain uses TRBV3-1 (or the pseudogene TRBV3-2) with TRBJ1-3; the D is unclear. Trimming left V 7 bases short and J 2 bases short, with 12 bases between. CDR3 length: 14 residues. Per germline, CDR1 LGHDT and CDR2 YNNKEL (reference sequence). The CDR3: CASTVGVTGNTIYF. CDR3 sequence (DNA): TGTGCCAGCACCGTCGGAGTGACTGGAAACACCATATATTTT.

The J gene is TRBJ1-2, the V gene TRBV6-5; D is ambiguous. CDR3 size: 12 residues. The germline V and J ends were trimmed by 6 bases and 0 bases, with 5 bases remaining between them. The germline V gene encodes CDR1 MNHEY and CDR2 SVGAGI. The chain's CDR3 is CASSTANYGYTF. In DNA form, the CDR3 reads TGTGCCAGCAGCACAGCTAACTATGGCTACACCTTC.

The table lists this clone with a count of one. The chain recombines TRBV2 with TRBJ1-2; no reliable D call. The CDR3 length is 12 residues. V gave up 1 base and J gave up 4 bases, with 4 bases separating them. Germline V lookup: CDR1 SNHLY, CDR2 FYNNEI. Here the CDR3 DNA reads TGTGCCAGCAGTGAAGTACTCTATGGCTACACCTTC. Protein sequence: CASSEVLYGYTF.

The V call is TRBV5-1, the J call TRBJ2-7, with D maybe TRBD2 (7 bases). Trimming took 0 bases from V and 7 from J, leaving 14 bases between them. Looked up from germline, CDR1 is SGHRS and CDR2 is YFSETQ. CDR3 length: 14 residues. CDR3 protein: CASSLVAGAQEQYF. The CDR3 nucleotides read TGCGCCAGCAGCTTGGTGGCGGGGGCGCAGGAGCAGTACTTC.

CDR3: CASSPRAGGDYGYTF. The CDR3 DNA follows: TGTGCCAGCTCACCAAGGGCAGGGGGCGACTATGGCTACACCTTC. V and J are TRBV18 and TRBJ1-2; the match to TRBD1 covers 8 bases. This CDR3 has 15 amino acids. J lost 3 bases, V lost 2 bases, and 5 bases had no gene match. The V gene's germline CDR1 is KGHSH and CDR2 LQKENI.

This clone was seen a handful of times. The chain links TRBV15 to TRBJ1-4; the D gene is possibly TRBD1 (5 bases). The CDR3 loop spans 13 amino acids. The V end lost 0 bases, the J end lost 17 bases, and 16 bases lay between the germline ends. Per the germline V gene, CDR1 is LNHNV and CDR2 is YYDKDF (reference sequence). CDR3 sequence (DNA): TGTGCCACCAGCAGAGATCGGGGGGAAGATTGTTTTTTT. It encodes CATSRDRGEDCFF.

The rearrangement uses TRBV6-2 or TRBV6-3 and TRBJ1-1, with D possibly being TRBD1 (5 bases). This CDR3 is 17 amino acids long. The germline V and J ends were trimmed by 4 bases and 3 bases, with 21 bases remaining between them. Germline CDR1 reads MNHEY; CDR2 reads SVGEGT. DNA for the CDR3: TGTGCCAGCAGTTCTCTCGGGGCCATTGGGGAGGACACTGAAGCTTTCTTT. Translating gives CASSSLGAIGEDTEAFF.

The chain links TRBV5-5 to TRBJ2-1; TRBD2 matches 10 bases. The CDR3 extends over 16 amino acids. CDR1 and CDR2 from the germline V gene are SGHKS and YYEKEE (reference sequence). V trimming: 4 bases; J trimming: 2 bases; junction bases outside the gene matches: 6. For the CDR3, the DNA is TGTGCCAGCAGCCTCCTAGCGGGAGAGGCCTACAATGAGCAGTTCTTC. It translates to CASSLLAGEAYNEQFF. The whole variable domain, remainder taken from reference TRBV5-5 and TRBJ2-1, is DAGVTQSPTHLIKTRGQQVTLRCSPISGHKSVSWYQQVLGQGPQFIFQYYEKEERGRGNFPDRFSARQFPNYSSELNVNALLLGDSALYLCASSLLAGEAYNEQFFGPGTRLTVL.

The chain employs TRBV6-5 and TRBJ2-3, with D unresolved. Germline V gene sequence: CDR1 MNHEY, CDR2 SVGAGI. The length of the CDR3 is 13 residues. Trimming left V 11 bases short and J 0 bases short, with 12 bases between. CDR3 in DNA: TGTGCCTCAAGAGCGCATAGCACAGATACGCAGTATTTT. It codes for CASRAHSTDTQYF.

J is TRBJ2-5 and V is TRBV18, with D possibly TRBD2 on 5 matching bases. Trimming removed 0 bases from V and 4 bases from J, with 12 bases in between. The CDR3 length is 15 residues. Germline-derived CDR1 and CDR2 are KGHSH and LQKENI. This CDR3 is CASSPPGSGGETQYF. In DNA, the CDR3 is TGTGCCAGCTCACCACCGGGCAGTGGAGGAGAGACCCAGTACTTC.